Shown below are 27 T cell receptor beta chains from a single sample sequenced in a study of shared clonotypes between healthy human individuals. Repertoires were generated with immunoSEQ multiplex PCR, while TCRdb's copy carries only in-frame clones and drops some. The sample shows over a million clones, 95% to 97% of them seen only once. The sequenced sample consisted of naive CD4+ T cells sorted from blood. This sample's subset: CD45RA+ positively selected. The receptor source for this set is a man in his thirties or forties in good health.

This chain links TRBV21-1 with TRBJ2-1; the D call in the table, TRBD2, was not verified against the DNA. TRBV21-1 is given as a pseudogene. This CDR3 is 14 amino acids long. This CDR3 is CASSKGDWYNEQFF. The CDR3 DNA is TGTGCCAGCAGCAAAGGGGACTGGTACAATGAGCAGTTCTTC.

This rearrangement joins TRBV30 to TRBJ2-7; TRBD1 is a possible D gene (10 bases). This CDR3 is built from 15 residues. V was trimmed by 2 bases and J by 2 bases, leaving 16 bases between them. Germline CDR1 and CDR2: GTSNPN and SVGIG (reference sequence). The CDR3 DNA sequence: TGTGCCTGGAGTAGCGGGGGGACAGGGGCCTACGAGCAGTACTTC. Residues: CAWSSGGTGAYEQYF.

The genes are TRBV5-1 and TRBJ2-3, with 10 bases aligning to TRBD1. With 4 bases clipped from V and 4 bases from J, the junction kept 9 bases outside the gene matches. The CDR3 spans 16 residues. CDR1 is SGHRS, CDR2 YFSETQ, per germline. As DNA, the CDR3 is TGCGCCAGCAGCCCCTACCGGGACAGGGGAGCAGATACGCAGTATTTT. This translates into CASSPYRDRGADTQYF.

The V and J genes are TRBV16 and TRBJ2-7; 10 nucleotides align to TRBD1. V dropped 2 bases and J dropped 4; count of bases not matched to a gene: 2. This CDR3 spans 14 amino acids. Germline CDR1 and CDR2: KGHSY and FQNENV. The CDR3 coding sequence is TGTGCCAGCAGCCAAAGGGACAGGGGATACGAGCAGTACTTC. It translates to CASSQRDRGYEQYF.

J is TRBJ2-7 and V is TRBV9; D gene unclear. CDR1 and CDR2 (germline): SGDLS, YYNGEE. Deletions cut 2 bases from V and 5 bases from J, with 11 bases between. This CDR3 comprises 13 residues. The CDR3 protein is CASSVIDGHEQYF. The CDR3 coding sequence is TGTGCCAGCAGCGTCATAGACGGGCACGAGCAGTACTTC.

The rearrangement links TRBV10-3 to TRBJ2-7, with unresolved D. The CDR3 loop spans 11 amino acids. The V and J ends lost 6 bases and 5 bases respectively, with 8 bases between them. Germline CDR1 is ENHRY and CDR2 is SYGVKD. The CDR3 loop is CAISANNEQYF. CDR3 nucleotides: TGTGCCATCAGCGCCAATAACGAGCAGTACTTC.

J is TRBJ1-2 and V is TRBV6-1, with 7 nucleotides matching TRBD1. Germline CDR1 is MNHNS and CDR2 is SASEGT. Unmatched junction bases numbered 12, after V lost 4 bases and J lost 4 bases. The CDR3 totals 16 residues. The CDR3 loop is CASSASHWTGGYGYTF. The CDR3 DNA is TGTGCCAGCAGTGCATCCCATTGGACAGGAGGCTATGGCTACACCTTC.

The rearrangement joins TRBV6-1 to TRBJ1-5; no reliable D call. The CDR3 runs 15 residues. Looked up from germline, CDR1 is MNHNS and CDR2 is SASEGT. Trimming pared 3 bases from V and 5 bases from J, leaving 14 bases between. CDR3 in DNA: TGTGCCAGCAGTGATCTGGGAGGTGGGTATCAGCCCCAGCATTTT. Translated, it gives CASSDLGGGYQPQHF.

The V gene is TRBV4-3, the J gene TRBJ2-3, with D maybe TRBD1 (5 bases). V lost 2 bases and J lost 7, with 13 bases in between. CDR3 length equals 14 residues. From germline, CDR1 is LGHNA and CDR2 YSLEER. CDR3 DNA sequence: TGCGCCAGCAGCCAACGTGGGGCAGCGAATACGCAGTATTTT. This translates into CASSQRGAANTQYF.

Concerning this clone itself: Other DNA sequences in the sample encode the same CDR3. In DNA form, the CDR3 reads TGTGCCAGTAGTATGACGGGAGAGACCCAGTACTTC. It yields the protein CASSMTGETQYF. The genes are TRBV19 and TRBJ2-5; D ambiguous. The CDR3 extends over 12 amino acids. Germline CDR1 reads LNHDA; CDR2 reads SQIVND (reference sequence). V gave up 3 bases and J gave up 4 bases, with 6 bases separating them.

The V and J genes are TRBV9 and TRBJ2-5, with 13 bases identical to TRBD2. The V and J ends lost 4 bases and 5 bases, in that order; junction bases with no gene match: 14. This CDR3 is built from 18 residues. Germline assignment: CDR1 SGDLS and CDR2 YYNGEE. CDR3 loop: CASSKTGLAGVPFETQYF. CDR3 sequence (DNA): TGTGCCAGCAGCAAAACCGGACTAGCGGGAGTGCCGTTCGAGACCCAGTACTTC.

The chain couples TRBV6-5 to TRBJ2-5; D is ambiguous. Trimming pared 0 bases from V and 6 bases from J, leaving 11 bases between. This CDR3 region has 14 residues. Germline CDR1 reads MNHEY; CDR2 reads SVGAGI. The chain's CDR3 is CASSYSGSQQTQYF. Written as DNA, the CDR3 is TGTGCCAGCAGTTACTCGGGTAGTCAACAGACCCAGTACTTC.

J is TRBJ1-2 and V is TRBV28; D unresolved. The length of the CDR3 is 12 residues. Trimming took off 7 bases at V and 0 bases at J, with 6 bases between the two ends. Germline CDR1 MDHEN, CDR2 SYDVKM. The CDR3 DNA reads as TGTGCCAGCATTTCGTCTAACTATGGCTACACCTTC. Translation gives CASISSNYGYTF.

The CDR3, as DNA: TGTGCCAGCACGGGGGGGCTAGCGGGAGAGGGGTCCGCAGATACGCAGTATTTT. Protein: CASTGGLAGEGSADTQYF. The rearrangement links TRBV5-5 to TRBJ2-3, with 10 bases matching TRBD2. Losses at the gene ends were 6 bases for V and 4 bases for J; bases not matched to a gene: 17. Germline assignment: CDR1 SGHKS and CDR2 YYEKEE (reference sequence). CDR3 length equals 18 residues.

The V call is TRBV5-1, the J call TRBJ2-3; maybe TRBD2 (6 bases). Trimming stripped 1 base from V and 4 bases from J, with 10 bases between. Germline lookup yields CDR1 SGHRS and CDR2 YFSETQ. The CDR3 runs to 14 residues. Written as DNA, the CDR3 is TGCGCCAGCAGCTTGCGGGAGTTCGCAGATACGCAGTATTTT. It specifies CASSLREFADTQYF.

The V call is TRBV2, the J call TRBJ1-4, with TRBD1 identical over 9 bases. Germline V gene sequence: CDR1 SNHLY, CDR2 FYNNEI. This CDR3 comprises 17 residues. Trimming at V came to 3 bases and at J to 5 bases, leaving 10 bases not matched to a gene. The CDR3 loop reads CASSDLRGQGKNEKLFF. Here the CDR3 DNA reads TGTGCCAGCAGTGATCTTCGCGGACAGGGGAAAAATGAAAAACTGTTTTTT.

The chain links TRBV7-9 to TRBJ2-1, with a possible D match to TRBD2 (5 bases). The CDR3 contains 17 residues. CDR1 is SEHNR, CDR2 FQNEAQ, per germline (reference sequence). Trimming cost V 1 base and J 0 bases, with 13 bases left between them. The CDR3 reads CASSLGSSLRSYNEQFF. CDR3 coding DNA: TGTGCCAGCAGCTTAGGATCTAGCCTACGCTCCTACAATGAGCAGTTCTTC.

The V call is TRBV18, the J call TRBJ2-2; TRBD2 agrees at 11 bases. The germline gives CDR1 KGHSH, CDR2 LQKENI. This CDR3 is built from 19 residues. The trim removed 4 bases at V and 5 bases at J, leaving 15 bases unmatched. The CDR3 region has the DNA TGTGCCAGCTCACGTACCCGGACCCTAGCGGGAGGTGGAACCGGGGAGCTGTTTTTT. Translated, it gives CASSRTRTLAGGGTGELFF.

The chain carries TRBV15 and TRBJ1-4; 10 bases line up with TRBD1. Germline V CDR1 and CDR2: LNHNV, YYDKDF (reference sequence). The CDR3 sequence is 14 residues long. Germline trimming cut 4 bases from V and 8 bases from J; bases unmatched to any gene: 4. CDR3: CATSTTGGEEKLFF. In DNA, the CDR3 is TGTGCCACCAGCACGACAGGGGGCGAAGAAAAACTGTTTTTT.

This clone has just one count. The V call is TRBV7-6, the J call TRBJ2-1, with no clear D. The CDR3 is 18 residues long. Germline CDR1 and CDR2: SGHVS and FNYEAQ. Trimming shortened V by 4 bases and J by 3 bases, and 22 bases separated the two germline ends. CDR3 in DNA: TGTGCCAGCAGCTCACTACCGGGCCTCATCATAGTCTACAATGAGCAGTTCTTC. Encoded protein: CASSSLPGLIIVYNEQFF.

This clone is a singleton in its sample. The CDR3 DNA reads as TGTGCCAGCAGCCCCTGGGGAAGCGGGGAAAACGAGCAGTACTTC. It codes for CASSPWGSGENEQYF. The V gene is TRBV13, the J gene TRBJ2-7; 7 bases match TRBD2. J was trimmed by 5 bases and V by 5 bases; bases with no gene match: 12. The CDR3 loop spans 15 amino acids. Germline V gene sequence: CDR1 PRHDT, CDR2 FYEKMQ (reference sequence).

V gene TRBV7-9 combines with J gene TRBJ1-4; D may be TRBD1 (5 bases). The CDR3 runs 13 residues. Germline V gene lookup returns CDR1 SEHNR and CDR2 FQNEAQ (reference sequence). V dropped 5 bases and J dropped 8 bases, with 12 bases sitting between them. In DNA, the CDR3 is TGTGCCAGCAGCCAAGGAACAGGAGAAAAACTGTTTTTT. Its translation: CASSQGTGEKLFF.

The chain uses TRBV7-9 and TRBJ1-2; D is unclear. The length of the CDR3 is 13 residues. CDR1 and CDR2 (germline): SEHNR, FQNEAQ (reference sequence). The V end was cut by 2 bases, the J end by 5 bases, with 9 bases between. Written as DNA, the CDR3 is TGTGCCAGCAGCTTAATGGTAAATTATGGCTACACCTTC. It specifies CASSLMVNYGYTF.

V and J are TRBV15 and TRBJ2-5; weak D call: TRBD1 (5 bases). V dropped 4 bases and J dropped 2 bases, with 8 bases sitting between them. The germline CDR1 and CDR2 sequences are LNHNV and YYDKDF (reference sequence). The CDR3 has 13 amino acids. CDR3 DNA sequence: TGTGCCACCAGCACTCAGGGTCAAGAGACCCAGTACTTC. It translates to CATSTQGQETQYF.

The CDR3 here is CASSSNPGGTQYF. CDR3 coding DNA: TGTGCCAGCAGCTCAAACCCTGGGGGTACGCAGTATTTT. The chain carries TRBV11-3 and TRBJ2-3; the D gene could be TRBD1 or TRBD2 (5 bases each). This CDR3 has 13 amino acids. CDR1 is SGHNT and CDR2 is YENEEA in the germline V gene. V was cut by 4 bases and J by 8 bases, with 13 bases left in between.

J is TRBJ2-7 and V is TRBV6-6, with 9 bases fitting TRBD2. J gave up 7 bases and V 5 bases, and 9 bases lay outside the gene matches. CDR3 length: 14 amino acids. Germline CDR1 MNHNY, CDR2 SVGAGI (reference sequence). CDR3 bases: TGTGCCAGCAGTGCGACTAGCGGAGCGGGGGAGCAGTACTTC. This sequence encodes CASSATSGAGEQYF.

The chain combines TRBV9 with TRBJ2-1, with a tentative D call TRBD2 (6 bases). The CDR3 spans 14 residues. Trimming left V 0 bases short and J 9 bases short, with 13 bases between. Germline V gene lookup returns CDR1 SGDLS and CDR2 YYNGEE. DNA of the CDR3: TGTGCCAGCAGCGTAGGGACGCCCGGGAGTGAGCAGTTCTTC. Translated: CASSVGTPGSEQFF.